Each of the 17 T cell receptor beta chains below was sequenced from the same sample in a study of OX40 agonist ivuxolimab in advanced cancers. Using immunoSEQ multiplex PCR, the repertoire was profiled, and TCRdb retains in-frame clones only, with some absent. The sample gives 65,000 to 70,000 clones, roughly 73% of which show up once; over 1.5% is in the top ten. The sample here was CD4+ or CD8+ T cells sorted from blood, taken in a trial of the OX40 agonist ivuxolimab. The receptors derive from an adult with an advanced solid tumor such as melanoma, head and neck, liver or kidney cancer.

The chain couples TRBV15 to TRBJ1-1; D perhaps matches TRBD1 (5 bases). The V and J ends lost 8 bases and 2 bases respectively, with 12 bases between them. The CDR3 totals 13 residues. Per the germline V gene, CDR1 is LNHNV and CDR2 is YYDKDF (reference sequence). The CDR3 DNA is TGTGCCACCTGCCGCGGGGCTAACACTGAAGCTTTCTTT. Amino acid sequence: CATCRGANTEAFF. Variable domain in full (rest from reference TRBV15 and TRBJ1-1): DAMVIQNPRYQVTQFGKPVTLSCSQTLNHNVMYWYQQKSSQAPKLLFHYYDKDFNNEADTPDNFQSRRPNTSFCFLDIRSPGLGDTAMYLCATCRGANTEAFFGQGTRLTVV.

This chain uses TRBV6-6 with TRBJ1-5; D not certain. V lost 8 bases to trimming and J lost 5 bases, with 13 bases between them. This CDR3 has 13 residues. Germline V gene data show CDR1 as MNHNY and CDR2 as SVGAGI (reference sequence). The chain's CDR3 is CASVRQRDQPQHF. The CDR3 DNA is TGTGCCAGCGTTCGACAACGAGATCAGCCCCAGCATTTT.

The CDR3 loop is CASSLAGGYTEAFF. DNA for the CDR3: TGTGCCAGCAGCTTAGCAGGGGGCTATACTGAAGCTTTCTTT. The chain combines TRBV11-3 with TRBJ1-1, with 8 positions matching TRBD1. J was trimmed by 5 bases and V by 1 base; bases with no gene match: 3. The CDR3 has 14 amino acids. Germline V CDR1 and CDR2: SGHNT, YENEEA.

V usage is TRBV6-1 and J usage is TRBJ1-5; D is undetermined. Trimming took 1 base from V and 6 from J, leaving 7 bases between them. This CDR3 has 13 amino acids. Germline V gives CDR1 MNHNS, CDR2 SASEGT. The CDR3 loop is CASSEEWGQPQHF. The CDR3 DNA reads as TGTGCCAGCAGTGAAGAATGGGGTCAGCCCCAGCATTTT.

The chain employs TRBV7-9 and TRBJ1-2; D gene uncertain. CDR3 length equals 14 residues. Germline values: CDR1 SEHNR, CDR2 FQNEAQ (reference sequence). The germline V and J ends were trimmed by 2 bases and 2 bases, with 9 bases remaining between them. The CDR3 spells CASSLNLQNYGYTF. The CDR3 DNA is TGTGCCAGCAGCTTAAATTTACAGAACTATGGCTACACCTTC.

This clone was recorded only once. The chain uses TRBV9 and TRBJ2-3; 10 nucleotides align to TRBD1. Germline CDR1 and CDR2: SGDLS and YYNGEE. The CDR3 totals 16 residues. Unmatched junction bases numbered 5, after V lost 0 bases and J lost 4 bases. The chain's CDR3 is CASSVGLGQGADTQYF. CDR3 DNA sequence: TGTGCCAGCAGCGTAGGTCTCGGACAGGGGGCAGATACGCAGTATTTT.

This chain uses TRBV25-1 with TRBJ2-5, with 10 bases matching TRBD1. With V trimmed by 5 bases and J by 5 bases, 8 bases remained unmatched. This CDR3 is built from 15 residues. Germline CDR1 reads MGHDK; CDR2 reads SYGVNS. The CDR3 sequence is CASSKTGGAEETQYF. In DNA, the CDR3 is TGTGCCAGCAGTAAGACAGGGGGCGCGGAGGAGACCCAGTACTTC.

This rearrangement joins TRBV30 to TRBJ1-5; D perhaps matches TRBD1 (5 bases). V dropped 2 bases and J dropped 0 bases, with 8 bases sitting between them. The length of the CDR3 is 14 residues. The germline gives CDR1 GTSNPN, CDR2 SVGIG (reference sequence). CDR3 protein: CAWSNGGSNQPQHF. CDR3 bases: TGTGCCTGGAGTAATGGGGGTAGCAATCAGCCCCAGCATTTT.

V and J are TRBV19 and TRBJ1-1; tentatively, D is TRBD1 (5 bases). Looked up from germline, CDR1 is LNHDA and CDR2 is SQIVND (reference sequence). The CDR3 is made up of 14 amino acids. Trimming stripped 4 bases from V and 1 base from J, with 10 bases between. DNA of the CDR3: TGTGCCAGTAGTACCGGGACGGAGAACACTGAAGCTTTCTTT. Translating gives CASSTGTENTEAFF. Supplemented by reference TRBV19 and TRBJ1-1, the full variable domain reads DGGITQSPKYLFRKEGQNVTLSCEQNLNHDAMYWYRQDPGQGLRLIYYSQIVNDFQKGDIAEGYSVSREKKESFPLTVTSAQKNPTAFYLCASSTGTENTEAFFGQGTRLTVV.

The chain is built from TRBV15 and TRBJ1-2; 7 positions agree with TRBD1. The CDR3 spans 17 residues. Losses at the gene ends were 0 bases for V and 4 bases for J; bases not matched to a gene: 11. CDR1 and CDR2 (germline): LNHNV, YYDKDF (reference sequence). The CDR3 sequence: CATSRDWDLQGTYGYTF. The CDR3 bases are TGTGCCACCAGCAGAGATTGGGACTTACAGGGGACCTATGGCTACACCTTC.

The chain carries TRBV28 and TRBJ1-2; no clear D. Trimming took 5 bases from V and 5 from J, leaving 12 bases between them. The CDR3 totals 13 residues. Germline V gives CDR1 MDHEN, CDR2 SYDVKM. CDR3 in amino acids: CASSPDGGYGYTF. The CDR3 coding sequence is TGTGCCAGCAGTCCGGACGGAGGATATGGCTACACCTTC.

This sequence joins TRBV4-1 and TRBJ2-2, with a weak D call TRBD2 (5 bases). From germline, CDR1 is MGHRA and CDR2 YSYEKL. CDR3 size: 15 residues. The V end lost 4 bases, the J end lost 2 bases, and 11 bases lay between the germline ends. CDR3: CASSRSRTNTGELFF. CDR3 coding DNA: TGCGCCAGCAGCCGTAGCAGGACTAACACCGGGGAGCTGTTTTTT.

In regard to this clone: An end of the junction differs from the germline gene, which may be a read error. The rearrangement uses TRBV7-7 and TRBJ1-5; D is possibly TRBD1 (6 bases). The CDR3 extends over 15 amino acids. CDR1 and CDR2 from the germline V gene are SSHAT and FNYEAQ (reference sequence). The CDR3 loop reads CASSLDTGSNQPQHF. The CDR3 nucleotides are TGTGCTAGCAGCTTAGATACAGGGAGCAATCAGCCCCAGCATTTT.

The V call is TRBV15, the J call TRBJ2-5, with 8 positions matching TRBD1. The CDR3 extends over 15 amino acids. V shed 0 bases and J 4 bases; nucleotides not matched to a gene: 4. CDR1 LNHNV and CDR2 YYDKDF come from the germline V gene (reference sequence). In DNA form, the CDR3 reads TGTGCCACCAGCAGAGATCCCGGACAGGGAGAGACCCAGTACTTC. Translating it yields CATSRDPGQGETQYF.

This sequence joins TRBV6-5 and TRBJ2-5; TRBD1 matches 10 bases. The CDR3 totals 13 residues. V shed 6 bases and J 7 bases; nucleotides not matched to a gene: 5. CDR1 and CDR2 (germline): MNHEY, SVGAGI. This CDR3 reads CASSLGQGTTQYF. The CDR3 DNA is TGTGCCAGCAGCTTGGGACAGGGGACGACCCAGTACTTC.

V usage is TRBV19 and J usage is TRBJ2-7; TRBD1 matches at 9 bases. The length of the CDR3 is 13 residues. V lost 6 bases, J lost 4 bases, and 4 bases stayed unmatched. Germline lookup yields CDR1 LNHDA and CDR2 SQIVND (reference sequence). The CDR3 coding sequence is TGTGCCAGTAGGGGGACAGGGAGTTACGAGCAGTACTTC. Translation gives CASRGTGSYEQYF. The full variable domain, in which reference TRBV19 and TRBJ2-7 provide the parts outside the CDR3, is DGGITQSPKYLFRKEGQNVTLSCEQNLNHDAMYWYRQDPGQGLRLIYYSQIVNDFQKGDIAEGYSVSREKKESFPLTVTSAQKNPTAFYLCASRGTGSYEQYFGPGTRLTVT.

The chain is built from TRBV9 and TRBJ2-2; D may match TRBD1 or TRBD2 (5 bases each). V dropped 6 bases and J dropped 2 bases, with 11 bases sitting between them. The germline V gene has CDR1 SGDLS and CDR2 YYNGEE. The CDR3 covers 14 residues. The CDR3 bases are TGTGCCAGCAACGACGGGGCTAACACCGGGGAGCTGTTTTTT. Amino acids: CASNDGANTGELFF. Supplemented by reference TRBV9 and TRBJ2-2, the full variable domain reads DSGVTQTPKHLITATGQRVTLRCSPRSGDLSVYWYQQSLDQGLQFLIQYYNGEERAKGNILERFSAQQFPDLHSELNLSSLELGDSALYFCASNDGANTGELFFGEGSRLTVL.